The 30 T cell receptor beta chains below were found in one sample sequenced in a study of blood T cell repertoires in COVID-19 (TCRdb year 2020). Receptor amplification or capture employed the immunoSEQ multiplex PCR assay. This is the immuneACCESS table as TCRdb keeps it, with only in-frame sequences that have V and J called. A part of the clones is gone; compared with another copy, unresolved V genes explain less than half, and the rest is unexplained. This sample is represented by roughly 100,000 clones; about nine tenths of them were singletons. The top ten clonotypes cover less than 4.5% of the sample. The sample comprised peripheral blood. The source of these receptors is a man between 18 and 35 years old with acute or convalescent COVID-19.

V usage is TRBV6-5 and J usage is TRBJ1-1; 9 bases match TRBD1. CDR3 size: 14 residues. Germline V gene lookup returns CDR1 MNHEY and CDR2 SVGAGI. The V gene end was trimmed by 6 bases and the J gene end by 5 bases; junction bases not matched to a gene: 7. The CDR3 region has the DNA TGTGCCAGCAGCCGGACAGGGGAGGGGACTGAAGCTTTCTTT. Amino acids: CASSRTGEGTEAFF.

V usage is TRBV4-2 and J usage is TRBJ2-5; D is undetermined. Trimming removed 0 bases at V and 6 bases at J, with 17 bases between. The CDR3 is made up of 16 amino acids. The germline CDR1 and CDR2 sequences are LGHNA and YNFKEQ. CDR3 DNA: TGTGCCAGCAGCCAAGAAGGCGGTGTAATGCAACAGACCCAGTACTTC. It encodes CASSQEGGVMQQTQYF.

The chain combines TRBV18 with TRBJ1-2; 7 nucleotides match TRBD1. V gave up 6 bases and J gave up 6 bases; unmatched junction bases: 16. CDR1 KGHSH and CDR2 LQKENI come from the germline V gene. The CDR3 covers 16 residues. CDR3 DNA: TGTGCCAGCTCGGCAAAGGGGGCGAGCAGGGCTGATGGCTACACCTTC. Residues: CASSAKGASRADGYTF.

V and J are TRBV9 and TRBJ2-3, with D possibly matching TRBD2 (6 bases). Germline loops: CDR1 SGDLS, CDR2 YYNGEE. This CDR3 is built from 12 residues. V shed 8 bases and J shed 0 bases, with 7 bases lying between them. CDR3 loop: CASAGSTDTQYF. The CDR3 nucleotides are TGTGCCAGTGCGGGGAGCACAGATACGCAGTATTTT.

CDR3 protein: CASSVYGAEAFF. The CDR3 DNA follows: TGCGCCAGCAGTGTCTACGGGGCTGAAGCTTTCTTT. The V gene is TRBV10-1, the J gene TRBJ1-1; no firm D call. The CDR3 runs 12 residues. Trimming took off 4 bases at V and 6 bases at J, with 9 bases between the two ends. Per germline, CDR1 WNHNN and CDR2 SYGVQD (reference sequence).

This chain links TRBV7-9 with TRBJ1-6; TRBD1 is a possible D gene (6 bases). The CDR3 has 15 amino acids. V lost 3 bases, J lost 4 bases, and 10 bases lay in between. Germline CDR1 and CDR2: SEHNR and FQNEAQ (reference sequence). CDR3 DNA sequence: TGTGCCAGCAGCTTCGCGGACAGTTATAATTCACCCCTCCACTTT. Translated, it gives CASSFADSYNSPLHF.

The rearrangement uses TRBV2 and TRBJ1-5; 9 positions match TRBD1. Per the germline V gene, CDR1 is SNHLY and CDR2 is FYNNEI. CDR3 length: 17 amino acids. J gave up 3 bases and V 2 bases, and 8 bases lay outside the gene matches. CDR3 sequence reads: CASSESSDRGANQPQHF. CDR3 bases: TGTGCCAGCAGTGAATCCTCAGACAGGGGGGCCAATCAGCCCCAGCATTTT.

The V and J genes are TRBV27 and TRBJ1-1; D remains unclear. The CDR3 spans 15 residues. Trimming cost V 5 bases and J 1 base, with 14 bases left between them. Germline CDR1 and CDR2: MNHEY and SMNVEV (reference sequence). The CDR3 coding sequence is TGTGCCAGCAGTCCATTAAACGCAGGGAACACTGAAGCTTTCTTT. Encoded protein: CASSPLNAGNTEAFF.

This clone was picked up one time. The rearrangement uses TRBV27 and TRBJ1-1, with a possible D match to TRBD1 (5 bases). The germline V gene has CDR1 MNHEY and CDR2 SMNVEV (reference sequence). Trimming cost V 4 bases and J 2 bases, with 11 bases left between them. The CDR3 totals 14 residues. The CDR3, as DNA: TGTGCCAGCAGTTCCGATGACAGCAACACTGAAGCTTTCTTT. It is translated as CASSSDDSNTEAFF.

The chain is built from TRBV5-1 and TRBJ1-4; 7 bases align to TRBD1. The junction had 1 base not matched to a gene; V was cut back by 2 bases and J by 12 bases. This CDR3 has 11 residues. Germline V lookup: CDR1 SGHRS, CDR2 YFSETQ. The CDR3 coding sequence is TGCGCCAGCAGCTTCCAGGGGGAACTGTTTTTT. Translation: CASSFQGELFF. The variable domain in full, completed from reference TRBV5-1 and TRBJ1-4, reads KAGVTQTPRYLIKTRGQQVTLSCSPISGHRSVSWYQQTPGQGLQFLFEYFSETQRNKGNFPGRFSGRQFSNSRSEMNVSTLELGDSALYLCASSFQGELFFGSGTQLSVL.

The rearrangement joins TRBV9 to TRBJ2-1; D is perhaps TRBD2 (5 bases). V was clipped by 2 bases and J by 12 bases, with 21 bases between them. CDR1 is SGDLS, CDR2 YYNGEE, per germline. The CDR3 runs to 15 residues. CDR3 bases: TGTGCCAGCAGCGTCATTCGGGGAAGTATAGGTCGGCAGTTCTTC. It codes for CASSVIRGSIGRQFF.

This rearrangement joins TRBV27 to TRBJ1-5; the match to TRBD1 covers 7 bases. Per germline, CDR1 MNHEY and CDR2 SMNVEV (reference sequence). V shed 4 bases, J shed 1 base, and the junction held 4 bases outside the gene matches. The CDR3 extends over 15 amino acids. CDR3 coding DNA: TGTGCCAGCAGTTACGACAGGGTCAGCAATCAGCCCCAGCATTTT. It specifies CASSYDRVSNQPQHF.

The chain couples TRBV10-2 to TRBJ2-1; TRBD2 matches 10 bases. The V gene end was trimmed by 4 bases and the J gene end by 3 bases; junction bases not matched to a gene: 3. Germline V gene data show CDR1 as WSHSY and CDR2 as SAAADI. This CDR3 is 15 amino acids long. CDR3 sequence reads: CASSATSGIYNEQFF. As DNA, the CDR3 is TGCGCCAGCAGTGCCACTAGCGGGATCTACAATGAGCAGTTCTTC.

The rearrangement joins TRBV25-1 to TRBJ2-4; possibly TRBD2 for D (6 bases). This CDR3 has 17 residues. Germline CDR1 is MGHDK and CDR2 is SYGVNS. V was shortened by 1 base and J by 8 bases, with 21 bases between the two germline ends. CDR3 sequence: CASSESTLPGRIYIQYF. The DNA for the CDR3 is TGTGCCAGCAGTGAATCGACGCTGCCAGGGAGGATTTACATTCAGTACTTC.

The CDR3 region is CASSMVRGTGGRETQYF. The CDR3 DNA sequence: TGTGCCAGTAGTATGGTGAGGGGGACAGGGGGTCGGGAGACCCAGTACTTC. The rearrangement links TRBV19 to TRBJ2-5; 11 bases agree with TRBD1. Germline V gene lookup returns CDR1 LNHDA and CDR2 SQIVND (reference sequence). V was pared by 3 bases and J by 5 bases, with 11 bases of the junction left unmatched. The CDR3 has 17 amino acids.

This chain uses TRBV21-1 with TRBJ2-5; TRBD1 is taken as the D call from the table, unchecked against the DNA. TRBV21-1 is a pseudogene. The CDR3 runs to 15 residues. CDR3: CASSKGQGAGETQYF. DNA of the CDR3: TGTGCCAGCAGCAAAGGACAGGGGGCCGGAGAGACCCAGTACTTC.

The chain joins TRBV21-1 to TRBJ1-5; TRBD1, the table's D call, was not compared with the DNA. TRBV21-1 is an annotated pseudogene. This CDR3 is built from 15 residues. The CDR3 spells CASSKETPRWQPQHF. The CDR3 region has the DNA TGTGCCAGCAGCAAAGAGACACCCCGGTGGCAGCCCCAGCATTTT.

The chain employs TRBV7-6 and TRBJ2-2; D possibly corresponds to TRBD1 (7 bases). V lost 3 bases, J lost 5 bases, and 19 bases lay in between. The CDR3 contains 17 residues. CDR1 is SGHVS and CDR2 is FNYEAQ in the germline V gene. CDR3 in DNA: TGTGCCAGCAGCTTTCCGTCGGCAGGGGGGCGGACCGGGGAGCTGTTTTTT. Translation gives CASSFPSAGGRTGELFF.

CDR3 amino acids: CASSPRGGNYGYTF. The CDR3 DNA reads as TGTGCCAGCAGTCCGAGGGGGGGTAACTATGGCTACACCTTC. The rearrangement uses TRBV25-1 and TRBJ1-2; D may be TRBD1 (6 bases). The CDR3 sequence is 14 residues long. Trimming shortened V by 5 bases and J by 1 base, and 11 bases separated the two germline ends. CDR1 MGHDK and CDR2 SYGVNS come from the germline V gene.

The chain couples TRBV4-1 to TRBJ1-1; 9 bases line up with TRBD1. This CDR3 contains 19 residues. Germline V gives CDR1 MGHRA, CDR2 YSYEKL. After removal of 0 bases from V and 4 bases from J, the junction contained 15 bases not matched to a gene. In DNA form, the CDR3 reads TGCGCCAGCAGCCAAGATACGCGGGTGGACAGGGGCTTGGGCACTGAAGCTTTCTTT. It translates to CASSQDTRVDRGLGTEAFF.

The chain combines TRBV19 with TRBJ1-2, with 7 bases lining up with TRBD1. Germline V gene sequence: CDR1 LNHDA, CDR2 SQIVND (reference sequence). Germline trimming cut 1 base from V and 4 bases from J; bases unmatched to any gene: 0. CDR3 length: 13 residues. CDR3 sequence: CASSIGDSYGYTF. As DNA, the CDR3 is TGTGCCAGTAGTATAGGGGACAGCTATGGCTACACCTTC.

CDR3 in DNA: TGTGCCAGTATGCTTGTGGGCGGGAGCTACAATGAGCAGTTCTTC. As protein: CASMLVGGSYNEQFF. The rearrangement uses TRBV19 and TRBJ2-1; TRBD2 matches 7 bases. The length of the CDR3 is 15 residues. V shed 7 bases, J shed 3 bases, and the junction held 9 bases outside the gene matches. The germline V gene encodes CDR1 LNHDA and CDR2 SQIVND (reference sequence).

The chain couples TRBV9 to TRBJ1-2, with 7 bases that match TRBD1. Per germline, CDR1 SGDLS and CDR2 YYNGEE. Trimming at V came to 0 bases and at J to 8 bases, leaving 4 bases not matched to a gene. This CDR3 contains 13 residues. CDR3 sequence: CASSVGQGDGYTF. DNA for the CDR3: TGTGCCAGCAGCGTAGGACAGGGAGACGGCTACACCTTC.

The chain recombines TRBV9 with TRBJ2-2; TRBD2 might be the D (5 bases). V was clipped by 3 bases and J by 7 bases, with 16 bases between them. This CDR3 has 15 amino acids. CDR1 is SGDLS, CDR2 YYNGEE, per germline. The CDR3 loop is CASSAGPGMGGELFF. CDR3 sequence (DNA): TGTGCCAGCAGCGCTGGACCGGGGATGGGCGGGGAGCTGTTTTTT.

The J gene is TRBJ2-7, the V gene TRBV6-6, with a weak D call TRBD2 (7 bases). The CDR3 has 12 residues. V was clipped by 9 bases and J by 3 bases, with 12 bases between them. Germline V gives CDR1 MNHNY, CDR2 SVGAGI (reference sequence). Here the CDR3 reads CASWGGRYEQYF. As DNA, the CDR3 is TGTGCCAGTTGGGGGGGCCGCTACGAGCAGTACTTC.

The chain uses TRBV5-1 and TRBJ1-6; possible D gene TRBD1, 6 bases. V dropped 0 bases and J dropped 5 bases, with 9 bases sitting between them. The CDR3 has 15 amino acids. Germline assignment: CDR1 SGHRS and CDR2 YFSETQ. The CDR3 region is CASSLVPGDNSPLHF. The CDR3 coding sequence is TGCGCCAGCAGCTTGGTTCCAGGGGATAATTCACCCCTCCACTTT.

Concerning this clone: The same CDR3 can be traced to other DNA sequences in this sample. V gene TRBV6-2 or TRBV6-3 combines with J gene TRBJ1-5; the match to TRBD1 covers 10 bases. V lost 5 bases to trimming and J lost 4 bases; unmatched junction nucleotides: 5. This CDR3 has 15 amino acids. Germline CDR1 and CDR2: MNHEY and SVGEGT. Here the CDR3 reads CASSTGQGFNQPQHF. The CDR3 bases are TGTGCCAGCAGTACGGGACAGGGGTTTAATCAGCCCCAGCATTTT.

V and J are TRBV19 and TRBJ1-6; D possibly corresponds to TRBD1 (5 bases). The V end lost 3 bases, the J end lost 8 bases, and 8 bases lay between the germline ends. Looked up from germline, CDR1 is LNHDA and CDR2 is SQIVND (reference sequence). This CDR3 region has 13 residues. The CDR3 DNA sequence: TGTGCCAGTAGTATTGTCAGGGATTCACCCCTCCACTTT. Protein: CASSIVRDSPLHF.

The CDR3 DNA is TGTGCCAGCAGCGCCCAGGGGGTTAGGCTATCGAACACTGAAGCTTTCTTT. It specifies CASSAQGVRLSNTEAFF. The chain recombines TRBV9 with TRBJ1-1; TRBD1 matches at 7 bases. This CDR3 is 17 amino acids long. The J segment lost 1 base and the V segment lost 3 bases, leaving 12 bases of the junction unmatched. Germline V gene lookup returns CDR1 SGDLS and CDR2 YYNGEE.

This clone appeared a single time. The chain uses TRBV18 and TRBJ1-1; 8 bases fit TRBD1. Losses at the gene ends were 4 bases for V and 1 base for J; bases not matched to a gene: 8. In germline, CDR1 is KGHSH, CDR2 LQKENI. The CDR3 sequence is 16 residues long. In nucleotides, the CDR3 is TGTGCCAGCTCACTTTGGACAGGGCCCACGAACACTGAAGCTTTCTTT. Translating gives CASSLWTGPTNTEAFF. Full variable domain (rest looked up from reference TRBV18 and TRBJ1-1): NAGVMQNPRHLVRRRGQEARLRCSPMKGHSHVYWYRQLPEEGLKFMVYLQKENIIDESGMPKERFSAEFPKEGPSILRIQQVVRGDSAAYFCASSLWTGPTNTEAFFGQGTRLTVV.